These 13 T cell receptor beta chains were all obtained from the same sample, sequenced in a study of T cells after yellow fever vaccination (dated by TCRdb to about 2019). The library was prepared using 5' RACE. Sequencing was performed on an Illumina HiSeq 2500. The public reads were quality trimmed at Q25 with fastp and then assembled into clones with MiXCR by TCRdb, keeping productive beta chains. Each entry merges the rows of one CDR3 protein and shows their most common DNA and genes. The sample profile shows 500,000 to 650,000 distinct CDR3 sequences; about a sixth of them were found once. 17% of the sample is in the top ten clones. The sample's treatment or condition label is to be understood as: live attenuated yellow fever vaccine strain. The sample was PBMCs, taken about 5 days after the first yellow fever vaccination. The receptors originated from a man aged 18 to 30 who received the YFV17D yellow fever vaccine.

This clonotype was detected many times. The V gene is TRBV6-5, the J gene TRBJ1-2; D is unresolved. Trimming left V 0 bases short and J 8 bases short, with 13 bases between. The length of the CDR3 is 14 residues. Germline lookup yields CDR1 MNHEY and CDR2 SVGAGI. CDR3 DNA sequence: TGTGCCAGCAGTTACTCACGGGCAACTGTCGGCTACACCTTC. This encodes CASSYSRATVGYTF.

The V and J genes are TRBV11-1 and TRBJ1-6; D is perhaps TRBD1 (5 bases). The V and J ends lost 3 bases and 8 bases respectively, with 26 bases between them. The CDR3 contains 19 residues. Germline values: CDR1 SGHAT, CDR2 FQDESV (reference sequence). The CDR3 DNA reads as TGTGCCAGCAGCTTCCTCTCTGGGGACCTAAAGCTCTGGGATTCACCCCTCCACTTT. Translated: CASSFLSGDLKLWDSPLHF.

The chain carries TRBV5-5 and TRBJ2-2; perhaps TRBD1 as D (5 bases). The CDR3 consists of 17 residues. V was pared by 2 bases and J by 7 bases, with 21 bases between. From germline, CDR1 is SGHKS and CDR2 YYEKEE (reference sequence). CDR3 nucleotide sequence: TGTGCCAGCAGCTTCGGTGGCAGGGCTTTTTTTGACGGGGAGCTGTTTTTT. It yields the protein CASSFGGRAFFDGELFF.

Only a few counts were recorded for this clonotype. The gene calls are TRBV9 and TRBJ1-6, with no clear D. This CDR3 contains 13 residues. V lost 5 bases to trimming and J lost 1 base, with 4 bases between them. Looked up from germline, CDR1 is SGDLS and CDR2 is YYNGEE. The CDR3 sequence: CASRESYNSPLHF. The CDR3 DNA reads TGTGCCAGCAGAGAATCCTATAATTCACCCCTCCACTTT.

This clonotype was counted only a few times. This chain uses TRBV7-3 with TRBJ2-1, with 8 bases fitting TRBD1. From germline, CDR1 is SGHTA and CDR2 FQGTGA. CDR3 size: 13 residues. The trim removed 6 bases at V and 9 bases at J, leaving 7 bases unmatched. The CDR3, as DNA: TGTGCCAGCAGTCGATGGACAGGGAGTGAGCAGTTCTTC. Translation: CASSRWTGSEQFF.

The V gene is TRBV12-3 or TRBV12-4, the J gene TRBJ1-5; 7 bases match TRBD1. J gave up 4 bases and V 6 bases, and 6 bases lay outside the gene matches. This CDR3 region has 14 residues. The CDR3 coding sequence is TGTGCCAGCAGCTTTGGGACAGTGAATCAGCCCCAGCATTTT. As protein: CASSFGTVNQPQHF.

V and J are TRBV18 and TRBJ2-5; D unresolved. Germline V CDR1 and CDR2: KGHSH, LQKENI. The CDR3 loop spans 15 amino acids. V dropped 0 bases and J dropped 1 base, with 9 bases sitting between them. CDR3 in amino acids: CASSPPLGFQETQYF. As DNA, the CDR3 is TGTGCCAGCTCACCACCGTTGGGGTTCCAAGAGACCCAGTACTTC.

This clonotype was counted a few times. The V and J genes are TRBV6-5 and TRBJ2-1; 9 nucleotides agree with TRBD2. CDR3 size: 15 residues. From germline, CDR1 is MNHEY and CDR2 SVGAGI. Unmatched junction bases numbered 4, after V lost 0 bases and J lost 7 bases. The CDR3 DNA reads TGTGCCAGCAGTTACTCAGCTAGCGGGGTGAATGAGCAGTTCTTC. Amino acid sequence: CASSYSASGVNEQFF.

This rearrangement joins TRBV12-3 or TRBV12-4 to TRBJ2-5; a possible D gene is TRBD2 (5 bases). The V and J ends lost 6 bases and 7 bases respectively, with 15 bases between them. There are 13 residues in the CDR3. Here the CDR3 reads CASSPLGGGTQYF. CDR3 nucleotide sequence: TGTGCCAGCAGCCCATTGGGTGGAGGGACCCAGTACTTC.

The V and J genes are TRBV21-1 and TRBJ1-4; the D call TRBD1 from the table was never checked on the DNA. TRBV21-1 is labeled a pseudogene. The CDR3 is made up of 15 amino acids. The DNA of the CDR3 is TGTGCCAGCACCACTACCGGGACGATTAATGAAAAACTGTTTTTT. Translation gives CASTTTGTINEKLFF.

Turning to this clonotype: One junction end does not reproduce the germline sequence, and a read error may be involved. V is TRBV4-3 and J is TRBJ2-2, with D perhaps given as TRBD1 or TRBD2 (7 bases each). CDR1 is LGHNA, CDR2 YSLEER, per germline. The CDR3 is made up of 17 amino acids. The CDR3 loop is CASSQDGRGQMSGELVF. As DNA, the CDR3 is TGCGCCAGCAGCCAAGATGGGCGGGGACAGATGAGCGGGGAGCTGGTTTTT.

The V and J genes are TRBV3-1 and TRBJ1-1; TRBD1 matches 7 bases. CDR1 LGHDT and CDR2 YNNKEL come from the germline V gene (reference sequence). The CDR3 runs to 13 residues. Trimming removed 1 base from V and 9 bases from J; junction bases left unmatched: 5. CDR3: CASSQGGTAKAFF. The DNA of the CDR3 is TGTGCCAGCAGCCAAGGAGGGACAGCCAAAGCTTTCTTT.

In DNA, the CDR3 is TGCGCCAGCAGCTTGGAAACAGTCACCGGGGAGCTGTTTTTT. The encoded protein is CASSLETVTGELFF. This rearrangement joins TRBV5-1 to TRBJ2-2; the D is unclear. Germline assignment: CDR1 SGHRS and CDR2 YFSETQ. The V end lost 0 bases, the J end lost 4 bases, and 7 bases lay between the germline ends. The CDR3 totals 14 residues. The full variable domain, in which reference TRBV5-1 and TRBJ2-2 provide the parts outside the CDR3, is KAGVTQTPRYLIKTRGQQVTLSCSPISGHRSVSWYQQTPGQGLQFLFEYFSETQRNKGNFPGRFSGRQFSNSRSEMNVSTLELGDSALYLCASSLETVTGELFFGEGSRLTVL.